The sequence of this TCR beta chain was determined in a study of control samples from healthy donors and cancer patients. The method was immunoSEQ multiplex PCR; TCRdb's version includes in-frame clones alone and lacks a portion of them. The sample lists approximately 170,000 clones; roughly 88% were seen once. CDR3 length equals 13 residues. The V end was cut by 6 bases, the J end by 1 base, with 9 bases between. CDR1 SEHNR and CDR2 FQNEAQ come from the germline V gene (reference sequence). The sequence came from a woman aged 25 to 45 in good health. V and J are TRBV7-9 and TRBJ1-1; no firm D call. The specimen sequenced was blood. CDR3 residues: CASSLRQNTEAFF. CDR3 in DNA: TGTGCCAGCAGTCTACGACAGAACACTGAAGCTTTCTTT.